The rows below give T cell receptor beta chains drawn from one sample of a study of blood T cell repertoires in COVID-19. Using immunoSEQ multiplex PCR, the repertoire was profiled, and TCRdb retains in-frame clones only, with some absent. Found here are over 250,000 clones, approximately 90% of them singletons; the top ten hold around 2%. Material: PBMCs or T cells enriched from blood (not recorded which). Receptors were obtained from a woman aged 55-69 years in a cohort exposed to, infected with or recovered from COVID-19 (not recorded which). The CDR3 runs from the conserved cysteine through the conserved F or W. The order of the fields is J gene, V gene, CDR3 protein.

j_call: TRBJ1-1; v_call: TRBV19; cdr3_aa: CASSIDSGNTEAFF
j_call: TRBJ2-3; v_call: TRBV2; cdr3_aa: CASLQGSGRADTQYF
j_call: TRBJ1-3; v_call: TRBV9; cdr3_aa: CASSVEEREGNTIYF
j_call: TRBJ2-5; v_call: TRBV10-1; cdr3_aa: CASSDPARETQYF
j_call: TRBJ2-2; v_call: TRBV5-4; cdr3_aa: CASSLAGGGRYGTGELFF
j_call: TRBJ2-5; v_call: TRBV5-6; cdr3_aa: CASSLNQGSSAQYF
j_call: TRBJ2-2; v_call: TRBV23-1; cdr3_aa: CASSQVAGRPHGELFF
j_call: TRBJ1-5; v_call: TRBV2; cdr3_aa: CASSGGTVQSNQPQHF
j_call: TRBJ2-7; v_call: TRBV9; cdr3_aa: CASSVDGFNEQYF
j_call: TRBJ2-1; v_call: TRBV10-3; cdr3_aa: CAISDGDRGSNEQFF
j_call: TRBJ2-1; v_call: TRBV10-2; cdr3_aa: CASSEPGTREQFF
j_call: TRBJ1-4; v_call: TRBV7-9; cdr3_aa: CASSLSWGLANEKLFF
j_call: TRBJ2-1; v_call: TRBV2; cdr3_aa: CASSEAVLAGGPTYNEQFF
j_call: TRBJ1-5; v_call: TRBV19; cdr3_aa: CASRQGRNQPQHF
j_call: TRBJ2-5; v_call: TRBV5-1; cdr3_aa: CASSKTIQETQYF
j_call: TRBJ2-7; v_call: TRBV5-1; cdr3_aa: CASSALGTGDEQYF
j_call: TRBJ1-2; v_call: TRBV28; cdr3_aa: CASSLSGTGRNTF
j_call: TRBJ2-1; v_call: TRBV27; cdr3_aa: CASSTWGLAANEQFF
j_call: TRBJ2-3; v_call: TRBV5-4; cdr3_aa: CASSLEGAGTDTQYF
j_call: TRBJ2-3; v_call: TRBV5-1; cdr3_aa: CASSLAGGDTQYF
j_call: TRBJ2-7; v_call: TRBV14; cdr3_aa: CASSGTGLPEQYF
j_call: TRBJ2-1; v_call: TRBV7-2; cdr3_aa: CASSLSRDNEQFF
j_call: TRBJ2-1; v_call: TRBV28; cdr3_aa: CASSGLDSRLYNEQFF
j_call: TRBJ2-2; v_call: TRBV5-4; cdr3_aa: CASSATSGYTGELFF
j_call: TRBJ2-4; v_call: TRBV6-2/TRBV6-3; cdr3_aa: CASSPPRGLAGGGLAKNIQYF
j_call: TRBJ2-6; v_call: TRBV19; cdr3_aa: CASRHRGGTNGANVLTF
j_call: TRBJ1-5; v_call: TRBV6-1; cdr3_aa: CASSEIVTGFSNQPQHF
j_call: TRBJ1-3; v_call: TRBV30; cdr3_aa: CAWSVRATGLGSNTIYF
j_call: TRBJ2-5; v_call: TRBV2; cdr3_aa: CASSPIGGRGETQYF
j_call: TRBJ2-7; v_call: TRBV4-1; cdr3_aa: CASSHLRGSSYEQYF
j_call: TRBJ2-1; v_call: TRBV5-1; cdr3_aa: CASSSGGGNNEQFF
j_call: TRBJ2-3; v_call: TRBV18; cdr3_aa: CASTLAASTDTQYF
j_call: TRBJ2-1; v_call: TRBV5-4; cdr3_aa: CASHGGGGIAYNEQFF
j_call: TRBJ1-5; v_call: TRBV6-2/TRBV6-3; cdr3_aa: CASSYNRVNQPQHF
j_call: TRBJ2-7; v_call: TRBV30; cdr3_aa: CAWTKAGTGYEQYF
j_call: TRBJ2-4; v_call: TRBV7-2; cdr3_aa: CASSLEGAGVDIQYF
j_call: TRBJ2-3; v_call: TRBV27; cdr3_aa: CASSLVVAGDTQYF
j_call: TRBJ2-2; v_call: TRBV6-5; cdr3_aa: CASSRTGETGELFF
j_call: TRBJ2-1; v_call: TRBV28; cdr3_aa: CASSPPPGGPREQFF
j_call: TRBJ1-5; v_call: TRBV4-1; cdr3_aa: CASSPGVTSNQPQHF
j_call: TRBJ1-2; v_call: TRBV19; cdr3_aa: CASSPRQGWYGYTF
j_call: TRBJ2-5; v_call: TRBV7-2; cdr3_aa: CASSLAGTSGRAKETQYF
j_call: TRBJ2-3; v_call: TRBV20-1; cdr3_aa: CSASLADTQYF
j_call: TRBJ1-5; v_call: TRBV5-6; cdr3_aa: CASSYTTGVVNQPQHF
j_call: TRBJ2-7; v_call: TRBV6-6; cdr3_aa: CASSPSGLHYEQYF
j_call: TRBJ2-7; v_call: TRBV28; cdr3_aa: CASSALNYEQYF